This TCR beta chain was profiled in a study of OX40 agonist ivuxolimab in advanced cancers. Study in general: Patients' therapy was ivuxolimab, an antibody that acts as an agonist of OX40 (CD134). Every 2 weeks, patients received ivuxolimab intravenously, dosed at 0.01 to 10 mg/kg. General study results and limits: Several nonresponders also turned out to have low normalized T-cell clonal expansion. In general, CD8+ T cells held more expanded clones than CD4+ did, on average.

A remark on this clone: What it recognizes is unknown.

Profiling relied on immunoSEQ multiplex PCR, and the TCRdb table lists in-frame clones only, not all of them. The profile shows about 43,000 clones, about 86% of them singletons. The sequences come from CD4+ or CD8+ T cells sorted from blood, collected in a trial of the OX40 agonist ivuxolimab. The TCR sequence derives from an adult with an advanced solid tumor such as melanoma, head and neck, liver or kidney cancer.

The CDR3 region has the DNA TGTGCCTGGAGTGCCCTGACTAATGAAAAACTGTTTTTT. Translation gives CAWSALTNEKLFF. The genes are TRBV30 and TRBJ1-4, with no clear D. Trimming stripped 1 base from V and 2 bases from J, with 5 bases between. The CDR3 runs 13 residues. Germline V gene sequence: CDR1 GTSNPN, CDR2 SVGIG (reference sequence).